One and the same sample provided the 9 T cell receptor beta chains below, sequenced in a study of OX40 agonist ivuxolimab in advanced cancers. TCRdb's copy holds only in-frame clones and misses some; the assay was immunoSEQ multiplex PCR. Altogether 17,000 or so clones are present, roughly 87% being singletons, with the ten largest covering about 25%. The source material was CD4+ or CD8+ T cells sorted from blood, sampled in a trial of the OX40 agonist ivuxolimab. The receptors stem from an adult with an advanced solid tumor such as melanoma, head and neck, liver or kidney cancer.

V usage is TRBV11-2 and J usage is TRBJ1-4; D is ambiguous. CDR1 is SGHAT and CDR2 is FQNNGV in the germline V gene. The CDR3 consists of 15 residues. V lost 5 bases to trimming and J lost 2 bases, with 12 bases between them. CDR3 nucleotides: TGTGCCAGCAGCAATTCTGCGGGGACTAATGAAAAACTGTTTTTT. It codes for CASSNSAGTNEKLFF.

The chain combines TRBV5-1 with TRBJ2-7, with D possibly TRBD1 on 5 matching bases. V lost 2 bases to trimming and J lost 2 bases, with 14 bases between them. The CDR3 has 15 amino acids. From germline, CDR1 is SGHRS and CDR2 YFSETQ. CDR3 coding DNA: TGCGCCAGCAGCTTAATACAGGAGTCCCCCTACGAGCAGTACTTC. As protein: CASSLIQESPYEQYF.

The chain uses TRBV27 and TRBJ1-1; 8 bases line up with TRBD1. There are 15 residues in the CDR3. The V segment lost 2 bases and the J segment 0 bases; nucleotides outside the gene matches: 2. Germline CDR1 and CDR2: MNHEY and SMNVEV (reference sequence). This chain's CDR3 is CASSLRTGLNTEAFF. The CDR3 bases are TGTGCCAGCAGTTTACGGACAGGGCTGAACACTGAAGCTTTCTTT.

This rearrangement joins TRBV12-5 to TRBJ2-3; D is perhaps TRBD1 (5 bases). Germline-derived CDR1 and CDR2 are LGHNT and FRNRAP. This CDR3 comprises 14 residues. Deletions cut 2 bases from V and 4 bases from J, with 10 bases between. The CDR3 region is CASGLKQGPDTQYF. In DNA, the CDR3 is TGTGCTAGTGGTTTGAAGCAGGGTCCAGATACGCAGTATTTT.

The chain combines TRBV27 with TRBJ1-2; 10 bases align to TRBD1. Trimming removed 3 bases from V and 5 bases from J; junction bases left unmatched: 0. This CDR3 has 13 amino acids. Germline loops: CDR1 MNHEY, CDR2 SMNVEV (reference sequence). CDR3 coding DNA: TGTGCCAGCAGTTTGGGACAGGGGTATGGCTACACCTTC. Translated, it gives CASSLGQGYGYTF.

J is TRBJ1-2 and V is TRBV27; no definite D call. CDR3 size: 13 residues. CDR1 and CDR2 (germline): MNHEY, SMNVEV (reference sequence). V dropped 2 bases and J dropped 8 bases, with 12 bases sitting between them. CDR3 protein: CASSLLYAGGYTF. CDR3 DNA: TGTGCCAGCAGTTTACTTTATGCGGGAGGCTACACCTTC.

The chain is built from TRBV18 and TRBJ1-2, with D unclear. Germline-derived CDR1 and CDR2 are KGHSH and LQKENI. The CDR3 has 14 residues. Trimming took 1 base from V and 2 from J, leaving 8 bases between them. The CDR3 loop reads CASSPRGSNYGYTF. In DNA, the CDR3 is TGTGCCAGCTCACCACGGGGATCAAACTATGGCTACACCTTC. The full variable domain, completed using reference TRBV18 and TRBJ1-2, is NAGVMQNPRHLVRRRGQEARLRCSPMKGHSHVYWYRQLPEEGLKFMVYLQKENIIDESGMPKERFSAEFPKEGPSILRIQQVVRGDSAAYFCASSPRGSNYGYTFGSGTRLTVV.

The chain joins TRBV27 to TRBJ2-7; no definite D call. V was pared by 0 bases and J by 3 bases, with 3 bases between. Looked up from germline, CDR1 is MNHEY and CDR2 is SMNVEV (reference sequence). This CDR3 region has 12 residues. CDR3 DNA: TGTGCCAGCAGTTTATCCGGCTACGAGCAGTACTTC. This codes for CASSLSGYEQYF.

The chain joins TRBV9 to TRBJ2-7, with D perhaps assigned TRBD1 or TRBD2 (5 bases each). This CDR3 has 16 residues. V was cut by 2 bases and J by 0 bases, with 15 bases left in between. Germline V gene sequence: CDR1 SGDLS, CDR2 YYNGEE. The CDR3 nucleotides are TGTGCCAGCAGCGTCGCATCGGGACGGCCCTCCTACGAGCAGTACTTC. It codes for CASSVASGRPSYEQYF.